The rows below give T cell receptor beta chains drawn from one sample of a study of identical twins. TCRdb independently ran MiXCR on the 5' RACE reads; one entry per CDR3 protein. There are about 300,000 distinct CDR3 sequences in the sample; roughly an eighth occur only once, and about 7% lies in the top ten. The sample was also reused in another study, on yellow fever vaccine responses in identical twins.

The sequenced sample was CD8+ T cells sorted from blood. These receptors originate from a woman aged 18-29 years in good health. Both conserved end residues are part of each CDR3. The D gene is left open where the match is weak. The size of a clone is reported for some rows only, either as once, few or many, or as a class for expanded clones.

TRBV5-4,TRBJ2-2,NA,TRBD1,CASSLWRQGTTGELFF,TGTGCCAGCAGCTTGTGGAGACAGGGAACCACCGGGGAGCTGTTTTTT
TRBV11-1,TRBJ2-2,NA,NA,CASSLGLLYGRGTGELFF,TGTGCCAGCAGCTTAGGTCTCCTTTACGGGAGAGGCACCGGGGAGCTGTTTTTT
TRBV7-6,TRBJ2-7,NA,TRBD1,CASSLSGGRDEQYF,TGTGCCAGCAGCTTATCAGGGGGCAGGGACGAGCAGTACTTC
TRBV7-3,TRBJ2-5,few,NA,CASSLIGGSQETQYF,TGTGCCAGCAGCTTAATTGGGGGGTCCCAAGAGACCCAGTACTTC
TRBV19,TRBJ2-1,few,NA,CASSILSRLHDEQFF,TGTGCCAGTAGTATTCTTTCTAGGTTACACGATGAGCAGTTCTTC
TRBV12-3/TRBV12-4,TRBJ2-1,many,NA,CASSLAGPNNEQFF,TGTGCCAGCAGTTTAGCCGGACCAAACAATGAGCAGTTCTTC
TRBV12-3/TRBV12-4,TRBJ2-7,few,NA,CASSTDQNYEQYF,TGTGCCAGCAGTACGGACCAAAACTACGAGCAGTACTTC
TRBV7-9,TRBJ2-2,many,TRBD1,CASSLATGPGGELFF,TGTGCCAGCAGCTTAGCGACAGGGCCTGGCGGGGAGCTGTTTTTT
TRBV3-1,TRBJ2-5,NA,TRBD2,CASSQDWRLAGGPGQETQYF,TGTGCCAGCAGCCAAGATTGGCGACTAGCGGGGGGGCCCGGTCAAGAGACCCAGTACTTC
TRBV28,TRBJ1-4,many,NA,CGSGIGEKLFF,TGTGGTTCAGGGATAGGCGAAAAACTGTTTTTT
TRBV6-2/TRBV6-3,TRBJ1-5,few,NA,CASSEDGPHQPQHF,TGTGCCAGCAGTGAGGACGGTCCTCATCAGCCCCAGCATTTT
TRBV13,TRBJ2-1,NA,TRBD2,CASSFPPEREGQNEQFF,TGTGCCAGCAGCTTCCCACCAGAGCGGGAGGGCCAAAATGAGCAGTTCTTC
TRBV20-1,TRBJ1-1,NA,NA,CSATGMNTEAFF,TGCAGTGCAACCGGCATGAACACTGAAGCTTTCTTT
TRBV7-9,TRBJ2-1,NA,TRBD1,CASSGGDRADEQFF,TGTGCCAGCAGCGGGGGGGACAGGGCAGATGAGCAGTTCTTC
TRBV27,TRBJ1-5,many,NA,CASKGQNSNQPQHF,TGTGCCAGCAAAGGGCAGAATAGCAATCAGCCCCAGCATTTT
TRBV7-9,TRBJ2-1,few,TRBD2,CASTSPSAGGAYNEQFF,TGTGCCAGCACCAGCCCGTCAGCGGGGGGGGCCTACAATGAGCAGTTCTTC
TRBV28,TRBJ2-3,NA,TRBD1,CASSTGTVSDTQYF,TGTGCCAGCAGTACCGGGACAGTATCAGATACGCAGTATTTT
TRBV21-1,TRBJ2-4,many,NA,CASSKVTSRIAKNIQYF,TGTGCCAGCAGCAAAGTAACCAGTCGAATAGCCAAAAACATTCAGTACTTC
TRBV12-3/TRBV12-4,TRBJ2-1,NA,NA,CASSPGLMNNEQFF,TGTGCCAGCAGTCCGGGACTCATGAACAATGAGCAGTTCTTC
TRBV7-2,TRBJ2-7,NA,NA,CASSPTTPTASYEQYF,TGTGCCAGCAGCCCAACGACGCCGACTGCATCCTACGAGCAGTACTTC
TRBV7-9,TRBJ1-1,many,TRBD1,CASSPTGDTEAFF,TGTGCCAGCAGCCCCACAGGGGACACTGAAGCTTTCTTT
TRBV6-6,TRBJ1-4,few,NA,CASSYSPYEKLFF,TGTGCCAGCAGTTACAGCCCCTACGAAAAACTGTTTTTT
TRBV18,TRBJ2-1,few,NA,CASSSEGTQQFF,TGTGCCAGCTCATCAGAGGGGACACAGCAGTTCTTC
TRBV7-3,TRBJ2-1,NA,NA,CASSLSANSYNEQFF,TGTGCCAGCAGCTTAAGTGCGAACTCCTACAATGAGCAGTTCTTC
TRBV28,TRBJ2-3,few,TRBD2,CASTETGTSGSDTQYF,TGTGCCAGCACCGAGACAGGGACTAGCGGATCAGATACGCAGTATTTT